This TCR beta chain is drawn from a study of preoperative IRX-2 immunotherapy in early breast cancer. Treatment defined: preoperative locoregional IRX-2 cytokine immunotherapy. The table came from immunoSEQ multiplex PCR; TCRdb's copy has only in-frame clones and leaves some out. The sample holds approximately 100,000 clones, 86% seen once. This CDR3 is 16 amino acids long. Trimming at V came to 1 base and at J to 7 bases, leaving 8 bases not matched to a gene. Germline lookup yields CDR1 LNHNV and CDR2 YYDKDF (reference sequence). The chain links TRBV15 to TRBJ1-5; 9 bases are a match to TRBD1. The clonotype originates from a human donor with breast cancer. Sequencing was performed on tumor tissue, taken after IRX-2 immunotherapy. For the CDR3, the DNA is TGTGCCACCAGCAGAGCCCGGGACAGGGTCAAACAGCCCCAGCATTTT. Protein sequence: CATSRARDRVKQPQHF.